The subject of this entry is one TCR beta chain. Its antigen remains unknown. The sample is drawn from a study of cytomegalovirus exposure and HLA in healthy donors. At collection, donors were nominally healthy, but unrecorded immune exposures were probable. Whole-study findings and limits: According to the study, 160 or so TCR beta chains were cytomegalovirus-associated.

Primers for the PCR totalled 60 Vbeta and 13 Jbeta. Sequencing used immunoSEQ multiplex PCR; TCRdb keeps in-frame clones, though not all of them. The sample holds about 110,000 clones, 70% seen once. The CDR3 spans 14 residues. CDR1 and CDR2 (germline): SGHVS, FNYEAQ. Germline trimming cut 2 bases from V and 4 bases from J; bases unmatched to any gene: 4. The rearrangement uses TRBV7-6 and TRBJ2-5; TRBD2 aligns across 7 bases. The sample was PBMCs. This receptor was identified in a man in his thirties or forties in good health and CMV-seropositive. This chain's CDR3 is CASSLSSGGETQYF. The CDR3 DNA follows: TGTGCCAGCAGCTTATCTAGCGGAGGAGAGACCCAGTACTTC.